This T cell receptor (beta chain) was profiled in a study of spatial heterogeneity in lung cancer. Looking at the study overall: Alpha-chain sequences were consistently detected in smaller numbers than beta-chain sequences.

Time point specified: blood at routine non-recurrence follow-up after resection. Extraction of whole RNA from tumor, nontumor lung or frozen PBMC preceded unsorted sequencing. This clonotype appeared a few times. Germline V gene lookup returns CDR1 MNHEY and CDR2 SMNVEV (reference sequence). V shed 7 bases and J shed 2 bases, with 8 bases lying between them. CDR3 length: 13 amino acids. One entry per CDR3 protein results from TCRdb running MiXCR on the 5' RACE reads. The table records about 47,000 distinct CDR3 sequences, roughly 7.4% of them present only once. This chain connects TRBV27 to TRBJ2-2, with D unclear. The receptor's source is a female donor with early-stage non-small cell lung cancer. The sample was PBMCs, taken at follow-up. CDR3 protein: CASTTINTGELFF. The CDR3 nucleotides read TGTGCCAGCACAACTATAAACACCGGGGAGCTGTTTTTT.